This is a list of T cell receptor beta chains from one sample in a study of cytomegalovirus exposure and HLA in healthy donors. TCRdb's copy holds only in-frame clones and misses some; the assay was immunoSEQ multiplex PCR. The sample records approximately 86,000 clones, 65% to 80% being singletons. The sequencing input was PBMCs. These receptors came from a man aged 35 to 55 in good health and CMV-seronegative. Each CDR3 is given with its conserved first and last residue. A D gene is named only where the DNA matches it firmly. Size is stated for part of the rows, as once, few or many counts, or as a class when the clone is expanded.

v_call: TRBV6-5
clone_size: -
d_call: -
j_call: TRBJ2-7
cdr3_nt: TGTGCCAGCAGTGCCCCGGGACAGGCGGGGGGGTTGGAGTACTTC
cdr3_aa: CASSAPGQAGGLEYF

v_call: TRBV6-5
clone_size: -
d_call: TRBD1
j_call: TRBJ2-2
cdr3_nt: TGTGCCAGCAGTTGGGGGACAGGGAACACCGGGGAGCTGTTTTTT
cdr3_aa: CASSWGTGNTGELFF

v_call: TRBV10-1
clone_size: -
d_call: TRBD1
j_call: TRBJ1-2
cdr3_nt: TGCGCCAGCAGTGATTGGAGGGGGCCAGGTGGCTACACCTTC
cdr3_aa: CASSDWRGPGGYTF

v_call: TRBV9
clone_size: -
d_call: -
j_call: TRBJ2-7
cdr3_nt: TGTGCCAGCAGCGCGACGGCGCCGGGGGAGCAGTACTTC
cdr3_aa: CASSATAPGEQYF

v_call: TRBV27
clone_size: -
d_call: -
j_call: TRBJ1-2
cdr3_nt: TGTGCCAGCAGTCCTTCGGGGGAGGTCTATGGCTACACCTTC
cdr3_aa: CASSPSGEVYGYTF

v_call: TRBV27
clone_size: -
d_call: -
j_call: TRBJ2-3
cdr3_nt: TGTGCCAGCAGTTGGGGGCCAGATACGCAGTATTTT
cdr3_aa: CASSWGPDTQYF

v_call: TRBV6-5
clone_size: -
d_call: -
j_call: TRBJ1-1
cdr3_nt: TGTGCCAGCTCCATACAGGGAGGGCTGAACACTGAAGCTTTCTTT
cdr3_aa: CASSIQGGLNTEAFF

v_call: TRBV7-7
clone_size: -
d_call: -
j_call: TRBJ2-5
cdr3_nt: TGTGCCAGCAGCTTATCAGGGCCCGGCCTCGGGGAGACCCAGTACTTC
cdr3_aa: CASSLSGPGLGETQYF

v_call: TRBV7-9
clone_size: -
d_call: -
j_call: TRBJ2-7
cdr3_nt: TGTGCCAGCAGCCTGGTGAGGGACGAGCAGTACTTC
cdr3_aa: CASSLVRDEQYF

v_call: TRBV30
clone_size: -
d_call: -
j_call: TRBJ1-4
cdr3_nt: TGTGCCTGGAGTCTACTCCACAGTAAATTTAATGAAAAACTGTTTTTT
cdr3_aa: CAWSLLHSKFNEKLFF

v_call: TRBV4-3
clone_size: -
d_call: TRBD1
j_call: TRBJ2-5
cdr3_nt: TGCGCCAGCAGTCGGACAGGGGGCGCATGGGAGACCCAGTACTTC
cdr3_aa: CASSRTGGAWETQYF

v_call: TRBV4-1
clone_size: -
d_call: TRBD2
j_call: TRBJ2-1
cdr3_nt: TGCGCCAGCAGCCAAGTTGGAGTAGCGGGGGGTGAGCAGTTCTTC
cdr3_aa: CASSQVGVAGGEQFF

v_call: TRBV5-1
clone_size: -
d_call: TRBD2
j_call: TRBJ2-3
cdr3_nt: TGCGCCAGCAGCTTGGGACTAGCGGGGGGAACAGATACGCAGTATTTT
cdr3_aa: CASSLGLAGGTDTQYF

v_call: TRBV9
clone_size: -
d_call: -
j_call: TRBJ1-2
cdr3_nt: TGTGCCAGCAGCGTTACAGATCTCTATGGCTACACCTTC
cdr3_aa: CASSVTDLYGYTF

v_call: TRBV2
clone_size: -
d_call: -
j_call: TRBJ2-6
cdr3_nt: TGTGCCAGCAGCTGGAGAGGACAGCTCTCTGGGGCCAACGTCCTGACTTTC
cdr3_aa: CASSWRGQLSGANVLTF

v_call: TRBV6-1
clone_size: -
d_call: TRBD1
j_call: TRBJ1-1
cdr3_nt: TGTGCCAGCGGAAGGACAGGGCCGTTAAACACTGAAGCTTTCTTT
cdr3_aa: CASGRTGPLNTEAFF

v_call: TRBV29-1
clone_size: -
d_call: -
j_call: TRBJ1-1
cdr3_nt: TGCAGCGTTTCAGGAAAAATGAACACTGAAGCTTTCTTT
cdr3_aa: CSVSGKMNTEAFF

v_call: TRBV19
clone_size: -
d_call: TRBD1
j_call: TRBJ2-5
cdr3_nt: TGTGCCAGTAGTATGGGACAGGGGGCCGGAGGCCAGTACTTC
cdr3_aa: CASSMGQGAGGQYF

v_call: TRBV2
clone_size: -
d_call: TRBD1
j_call: TRBJ2-2
cdr3_nt: TGTGCCAGCAGTGAACAGGGACAGCCCACCGGGGAGCTGTTTTTT
cdr3_aa: CASSEQGQPTGELFF

v_call: TRBV5-1
clone_size: -
d_call: -
j_call: TRBJ2-7
cdr3_nt: TGTGCCAGCAGCTTGGGTGCACAGCCTCTCTACGAGCAGTACTTC
cdr3_aa: CASSLGAQPLYEQYF

v_call: TRBV28
clone_size: -
d_call: -
j_call: TRBJ1-2
cdr3_nt: TGTGCCAGCAGTTTACGGGAGTATGGCTACACCTTC
cdr3_aa: CASSLREYGYTF

v_call: TRBV27
clone_size: once
d_call: -
j_call: TRBJ2-2
cdr3_nt: TGTGCCAGCAGCCGCGTACTTTCAGGTCCCGGGGAGCTGTTTTTT
cdr3_aa: CASSRVLSGPGELFF

v_call: TRBV28
clone_size: -
d_call: -
j_call: TRBJ2-7
cdr3_nt: TGTGCCAGCAGTCCAACCCCGAGGGTAACAGGGAGCAAGTACGAGCAGTACTTC
cdr3_aa: CASSPTPRVTGSKYEQYF

v_call: TRBV4-1
clone_size: few
d_call: TRBD1
j_call: TRBJ1-1
cdr3_nt: TGCGCCAGCAGCCGACCGACAGGGGGGGAGGCTTTCTTT
cdr3_aa: CASSRPTGGEAFF

v_call: TRBV5-1
clone_size: once
d_call: -
j_call: TRBJ2-3
cdr3_nt: TGCGCCAGCAGCTTGCCCTCGGAGCTACGCACAGATACGCAGTATTTT
cdr3_aa: CASSLPSELRTDTQYF

v_call: TRBV5-4
clone_size: once
d_call: TRBD2
j_call: TRBJ2-5
cdr3_nt: TGTGCCAGCAGCATGGGGGGACTAGCGGGGAAAGGGACCCAGTACTTC
cdr3_aa: CASSMGGLAGKGTQYF

v_call: TRBV7-6
clone_size: -
d_call: TRBD1
j_call: TRBJ2-7
cdr3_nt: TGTGCCAGCAGCCTCAACAGGGGGCGCGACGAGCAGTACTTC
cdr3_aa: CASSLNRGRDEQYF

v_call: TRBV6-5
clone_size: -
d_call: TRBD1
j_call: TRBJ2-7
cdr3_nt: TGTGCCAGCAGTTACGGGGACAGGGTTCGGGAGCAGTACTTC
cdr3_aa: CASSYGDRVREQYF

v_call: TRBV18
clone_size: -
d_call: -
j_call: TRBJ2-1
cdr3_nt: TGTGCCAGCTCACCACCTTCCAGGGTAGATGAGCAGTTCTTC
cdr3_aa: CASSPPSRVDEQFF

v_call: TRBV11-2
clone_size: -
d_call: -
j_call: TRBJ1-6
cdr3_nt: TGTGCCAGCAGCTTAGCGCAGGGCGGTCGAGTTACTTCACCCCTCCACTTT
cdr3_aa: CASSLAQGGRVTSPLHF

v_call: TRBV28
clone_size: -
d_call: -
j_call: TRBJ2-3
cdr3_nt: TGTGCCAGCAGTTCCGAATTTAGAGATACGCAGTATTTT
cdr3_aa: CASSSEFRDTQYF

v_call: TRBV5-1
clone_size: -
d_call: TRBD2
j_call: TRBJ2-3
cdr3_nt: TGCGCCAGCAGCTTGGGGGTTAGCGGGGGTGCAGATACGCAGTATTTT
cdr3_aa: CASSLGVSGGADTQYF

v_call: TRBV7-8
clone_size: -
d_call: TRBD2
j_call: TRBJ2-7
cdr3_nt: TGTGCCAGCAGCGATCGGCGCGGGGGGCCAACCTACGAGCAGTACTTC
cdr3_aa: CASSDRRGGPTYEQYF

v_call: TRBV14
clone_size: -
d_call: -
j_call: TRBJ2-2
cdr3_nt: TGTGCCAGCAGCCAATTTAGGCAGGGCACCGGGGAGCTGTTTTTT
cdr3_aa: CASSQFRQGTGELFF

v_call: TRBV7-7
clone_size: -
d_call: -
j_call: TRBJ2-5
cdr3_nt: TGTGCCAGCAGCCCGCAAGCCACAAGGCCACGGGATGCGAACCAGTACTTC
cdr3_aa: CASSPQATRPRDANQYF

v_call: TRBV6-5
clone_size: -
d_call: -
j_call: TRBJ1-4
cdr3_nt: TGTGCCAGCAGTCCTACGGCAACTAATGAAAAACTGTTTTTT
cdr3_aa: CASSPTATNEKLFF

v_call: TRBV20-1
clone_size: -
d_call: -
j_call: TRBJ1-2
cdr3_nt: TGCAGTGCTCCTAGGACAAGGGGCTACACCTTC
cdr3_aa: CSAPRTRGYTF

v_call: TRBV5-1
clone_size: -
d_call: -
j_call: TRBJ2-1
cdr3_nt: TGCGCCAGCAGCTTGGCAGGGTTTCATGAGCAGTTCTTC
cdr3_aa: CASSLAGFHEQFF

v_call: TRBV5-1
clone_size: -
d_call: -
j_call: TRBJ2-7
cdr3_nt: TGCGCCAGCAGCTTGGGATTAGCGACCTACGAGCAGTACTTC
cdr3_aa: CASSLGLATYEQYF

v_call: TRBV15
clone_size: few
d_call: TRBD2
j_call: TRBJ2-5
cdr3_nt: TGTGCCACCAGCATCGTCCGCGGGGGGGCTGGAGAGACCCAGTACTTC
cdr3_aa: CATSIVRGGAGETQYF

v_call: TRBV9
clone_size: -
d_call: -
j_call: TRBJ2-2
cdr3_nt: TGTGCCAGCAGCGTGTCGGAGAGGCGCGGGGAGCTGTTTTTT
cdr3_aa: CASSVSERRGELFF

v_call: TRBV6-5
clone_size: -
d_call: -
j_call: TRBJ1-1
cdr3_nt: TGTGCCAGCTGTCGAGAGCGGACCGTGAACACTGAAGCTTTCTTT
cdr3_aa: CASCRERTVNTEAFF

v_call: TRBV7-6
clone_size: -
d_call: TRBD1
j_call: TRBJ1-2
cdr3_nt: TGTGCCAGCAGCCTCGACAGGGGGACTGGCTACACCTTC
cdr3_aa: CASSLDRGTGYTF

v_call: TRBV28
clone_size: -
d_call: -
j_call: TRBJ2-2
cdr3_nt: TGTGCCAGCAGTCCACCCGGCACTAGCTGGGAGCTGTTTTTT
cdr3_aa: CASSPPGTSWELFF

v_call: TRBV10-1
clone_size: once
d_call: -
j_call: TRBJ1-1
cdr3_nt: TGCGCCAGCAGTGAGTCGTGTGTCAGGGGAGGGGGGGTGCGTACTGAAGCTTTCTTT
cdr3_aa: CASSESCVRGGGVRTEAFF

v_call: TRBV13
clone_size: -
d_call: TRBD1
j_call: TRBJ2-3
cdr3_nt: TGTGCCAGCAGCCAAATGACAGGGGGAATCACAGATACGCAGTATTTT
cdr3_aa: CASSQMTGGITDTQYF

v_call: TRBV19
clone_size: -
d_call: -
j_call: TRBJ1-1
cdr3_nt: TGTGCCAGTGGGACATGTGAAGCTTTCTTT
cdr3_aa: CASGTCEAFF

v_call: TRBV28
clone_size: -
d_call: TRBD1
j_call: TRBJ2-3
cdr3_nt: TGTGCCAGCAGTTCGGCCGGGACAGGGTCAGATACGCAGTATTTT
cdr3_aa: CASSSAGTGSDTQYF

v_call: TRBV7-2
clone_size: -
d_call: -
j_call: TRBJ2-5
cdr3_nt: TGTGCCAGCAGCTCTCCCAGGGGACTACAAGAGACCCAGTACTTC
cdr3_aa: CASSSPRGLQETQYF

v_call: TRBV11-2
clone_size: -
d_call: TRBD2
j_call: TRBJ2-3
cdr3_nt: TGTGCCAGCAGCACGGGGACTAGCGGGGGCCCCAGCACAGATACGCAGTATTTT
cdr3_aa: CASSTGTSGGPSTDTQYF

v_call: TRBV10-2
clone_size: -
d_call: TRBD1
j_call: TRBJ1-5
cdr3_nt: TGCGCCAGCAGTGACCCCGGGACAGAATTGTTTAGCAATCAGCCCCAGCATTTT
cdr3_aa: CASSDPGTELFSNQPQHF

v_call: TRBV27
clone_size: -
d_call: -
j_call: TRBJ2-1
cdr3_nt: TGTGCCATACTCCGGGGGAATGAGCAGTTCTTC
cdr3_aa: CAILRGNEQFF

v_call: TRBV7-6
clone_size: -
d_call: -
j_call: TRBJ2-7
cdr3_nt: TGTGCCAGCAGCCCGGAGAGGGCCAGACCTTACGAGCAGTACTTC
cdr3_aa: CASSPERARPYEQYF

v_call: TRBV9
clone_size: -
d_call: -
j_call: TRBJ2-3
cdr3_nt: TGTGCCAGCAGCGTCCGGGGTGACACAGATACGCAGTATTTT
cdr3_aa: CASSVRGDTDTQYF

v_call: TRBV9
clone_size: -
d_call: -
j_call: TRBJ2-3
cdr3_nt: TGTGCCAGCAGCGCCTCCTCGTCCCTGCGGCATAATACGCAGTATTTT
cdr3_aa: CASSASSSLRHNTQYF

v_call: TRBV7-3
clone_size: -
d_call: TRBD1
j_call: TRBJ1-1
cdr3_nt: TGTGCCAGCAGCCTCGGGACAGGGGGCAAGGCTTTCTTT
cdr3_aa: CASSLGTGGKAFF